The TCR beta chain under discussion was sequenced for a study of shared clonotypes between healthy human individuals. Findings and caveats of the study: Shared across a few donors were roughly 4.8% of the naive CD4 clonotypes. As a rule, naive subsets had a larger estimated richness than memory subsets. The represented genetic and exposure-history diversity was limited by the small number of donors.

CD45RO-negative, CCR7-positively selected cells formed the naive CD8 fraction, excluding terminally differentiated effector memory CD45RA+ cells. Each sorted subset replicate got 200 ng genomic DNA, roughly 30,000 genomes. Here immunoSEQ multiplex PCR was the method, and the copy in TCRdb shows in-frame clones only, minus some. The data hold some 1,900,000 clones, with about 95% observed a single time. The V end lost 0 bases, the J end lost 2 bases, and 11 bases lay between the germline ends. Per the germline V gene, CDR1 is MNHEY and CDR2 is SVGAGI. The CDR3 has 16 amino acids. A word on this clone: Its antigen is not identified.

The TCR originated in a man between 18 and 29 years old in good health. Sequences were obtained from naive CD8+ T cells sorted from blood. This chain uses TRBV6-5 with TRBJ2-1; a possible D gene is TRBD2 (7 bases). The CDR3 protein is CASSYSGGGPYNEQFF. The CDR3 DNA is TGTGCCAGCAGTTACTCAGGGGGGGGCCCCTACAATGAGCAGTTCTTC.